This TCR beta chain was obtained from a study of blood T cell repertoires in COVID-19. Profiled with immunoSEQ multiplex PCR; TCRdb holds only in-frame clones, not every one. In the table there are about 78,000 clones, over 80% of which are singletons. This sequence originates from a man aged 60 to 69 with active or convalescent COVID-19. Sequencing was done on a sample of peripheral blood.

CDR3 sequence (DNA): TGTGCCAGCAGCGGGGGACAGGGTCGGGTGTGGTATGGCTACACCTTC. Protein sequence: CASSGGQGRVWYGYTF. J is TRBJ1-2 and V is TRBV5-4; 9 nucleotides match TRBD1. There are 16 residues in the CDR3. The ends lost 4 bases at V and 5 bases at J; junction bases unmatched: 12. The germline gives CDR1 SGHNT, CDR2 YYREEE (reference sequence).